What follows describes a single T cell receptor beta chain. What it binds is unknown. Using immunoSEQ multiplex PCR, the repertoire was profiled, and TCRdb retains in-frame clones only, with some absent. The table lists about 74,000 clones, less than 85% of them singletons. V was cut by 5 bases and J by 0 bases, with 13 bases left in between. CDR1 is KGHSH, CDR2 LQKENI, per germline. This CDR3 comprises 15 residues. The data belong to a study of T cells in localized non-small cell lung cancer. Overall study results and limits: Longer overall survival associated with higher blood T cell density; shorter survival with higher adjacent-lung clonality. For the top 100 tumor clones, a median about 62 also appeared in adjacent lung. Tumor trailed uninvolved adjacent lung in T cell clonality, which peaked there. A single tumor region was sequenced, leaving heterogeneity possible.

The sequencing here drew on peripheral blood, taken before any cancer treatment. This clonotype was sampled from a female donor at least 60 years old with stage I lung adenocarcinoma. The chain joins TRBV18 to TRBJ1-2, with TRBD1 as a possible D gene (6 bases). The CDR3 protein is CASSETQGANYGYTF. The CDR3 region has the DNA TGTGCCAGCTCAGAGACACAGGGAGCTAACTATGGCTACACCTTC.